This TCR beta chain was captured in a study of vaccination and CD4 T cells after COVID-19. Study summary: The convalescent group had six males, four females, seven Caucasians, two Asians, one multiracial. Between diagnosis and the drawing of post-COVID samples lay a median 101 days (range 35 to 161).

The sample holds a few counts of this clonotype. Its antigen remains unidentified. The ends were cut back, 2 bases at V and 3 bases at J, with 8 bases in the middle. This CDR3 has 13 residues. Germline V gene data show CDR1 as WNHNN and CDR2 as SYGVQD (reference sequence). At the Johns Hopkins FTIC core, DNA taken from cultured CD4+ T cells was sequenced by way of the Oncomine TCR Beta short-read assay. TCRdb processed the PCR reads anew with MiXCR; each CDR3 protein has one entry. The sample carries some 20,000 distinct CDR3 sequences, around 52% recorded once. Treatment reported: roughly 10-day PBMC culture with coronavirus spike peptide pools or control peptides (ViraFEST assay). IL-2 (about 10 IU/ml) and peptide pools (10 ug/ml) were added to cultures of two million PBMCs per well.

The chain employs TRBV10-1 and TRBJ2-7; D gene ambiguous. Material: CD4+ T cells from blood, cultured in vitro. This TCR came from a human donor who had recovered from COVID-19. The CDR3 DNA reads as TGCGCCAGCAGTGAGGGATGGGGCTACGAGCAGTACTTC. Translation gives CASSEGWGYEQYF.